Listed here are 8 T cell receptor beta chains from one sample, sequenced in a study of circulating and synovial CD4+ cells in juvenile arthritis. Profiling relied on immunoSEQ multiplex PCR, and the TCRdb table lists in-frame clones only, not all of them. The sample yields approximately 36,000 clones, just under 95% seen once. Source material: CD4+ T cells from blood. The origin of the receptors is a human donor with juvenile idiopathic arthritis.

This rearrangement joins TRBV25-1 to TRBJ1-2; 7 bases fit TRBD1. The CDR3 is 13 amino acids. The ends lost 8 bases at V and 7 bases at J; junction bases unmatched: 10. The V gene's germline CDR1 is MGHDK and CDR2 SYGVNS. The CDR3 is CASQEQGVVGYTF. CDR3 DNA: TGTGCCAGCCAAGAGCAGGGGGTGGTTGGCTACACCTTC.

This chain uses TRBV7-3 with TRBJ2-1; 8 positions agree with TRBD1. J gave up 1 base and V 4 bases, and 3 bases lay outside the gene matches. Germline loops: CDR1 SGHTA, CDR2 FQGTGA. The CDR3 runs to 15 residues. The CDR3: CASSSRGQSYNEQFF. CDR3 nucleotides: TGTGCCAGCAGCTCCAGGGGGCAGTCCTACAATGAGCAGTTCTTC.

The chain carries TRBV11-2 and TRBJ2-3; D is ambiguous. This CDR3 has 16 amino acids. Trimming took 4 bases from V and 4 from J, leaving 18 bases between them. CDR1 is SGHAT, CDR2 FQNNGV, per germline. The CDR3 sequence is CASSSYLESAADTQYF. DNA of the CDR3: TGTGCCAGCAGCTCCTACCTGGAATCCGCGGCAGATACGCAGTATTTT.

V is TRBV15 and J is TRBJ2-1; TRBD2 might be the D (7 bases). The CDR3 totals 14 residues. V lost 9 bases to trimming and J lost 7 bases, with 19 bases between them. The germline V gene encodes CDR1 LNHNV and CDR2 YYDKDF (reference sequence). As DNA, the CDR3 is TGTGCCACGAAAGGGGGGGCCCGGGAGAATGAGCAGTTCTTC. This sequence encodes CATKGGARENEQFF.

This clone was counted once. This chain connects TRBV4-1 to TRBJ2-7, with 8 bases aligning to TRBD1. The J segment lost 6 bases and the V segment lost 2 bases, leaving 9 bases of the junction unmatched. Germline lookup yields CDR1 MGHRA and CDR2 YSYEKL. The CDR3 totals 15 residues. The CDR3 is CASSQPRTGFGEQYF. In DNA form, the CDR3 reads TGCGCCAGCAGCCAACCCCGGACAGGGTTTGGCGAGCAGTACTTC.

CDR3 DNA: TGTGCTAGTGGTTTGGTCCCCGTGATTAAACAGGATCCTTCCATCAGGGAGCTGTTTTTT. This translates into CASGLVPVIKQDPSIRELFF. The chain combines TRBV12-5 with TRBJ2-2, with TRBD1 as a possible D gene (5 bases). Germline V CDR1 and CDR2: LGHNT, FRNRAP. CDR3 length: 20 residues. Trimming took off 0 bases at V and 9 bases at J, with 29 bases between the two ends.

CDR3 nucleotide sequence: TGTGCCAGCAGCTCGGGACAGGACAGACAGTACTTC. It specifies CASSSGQDRQYF. J is TRBJ2-7 and V is TRBV7-3; 8 nucleotides line up with TRBD1. Germline V gene lookup returns CDR1 SGHTA and CDR2 FQGTGA. The trim removed 4 bases at V and 10 bases at J, leaving 6 bases unmatched. CDR3 length: 12 residues.

The CDR3 sequence is CASNLRRADTQYF. The CDR3 DNA sequence: TGTGCCAGCAACCTCCGTCGGGCAGATACGCAGTATTTT. The gene calls are TRBV7-8 and TRBJ2-3; no firm D call. In germline, CDR1 is SGHVS, CDR2 FQNEAQ. The V gene lost 7 bases and the J gene lost 4 bases, with 12 bases spanning the gap. This CDR3 has 13 residues.